These 13 T cell receptor beta chains share one sample of origin, sequenced in a study of cytomegalovirus exposure and HLA in healthy donors. Primers for the PCR totalled 60 Vbeta and 13 Jbeta. Profiled with immunoSEQ multiplex PCR; TCRdb holds only in-frame clones, not every one. The sample carries about 180,000 clones, approximately 80% recorded once. The sample was PBMCs. All receptors come from a woman between 45 and 65 years old in good health and CMV-seronegative.

V gene TRBV15 combines with J gene TRBJ2-7; 8 bases are a match to TRBD2. V gave up 3 bases and J gave up 0 bases; unmatched junction bases: 7. The CDR3 has 16 amino acids. Germline values: CDR1 LNHNV, CDR2 YYDKDF (reference sequence). CDR3 in amino acids: CATSRPGLASSYEQYF. The DNA of the CDR3 is TGTGCCACCAGCAGGCCAGGACTAGCAAGCTCCTACGAGCAGTACTTC.

V and J are TRBV10-3 and TRBJ1-6; the D gene is possibly TRBD1 (5 bases). The CDR3 has 11 residues. Germline V gene lookup returns CDR1 ENHRY and CDR2 SYGVKD. V was clipped by 11 bases and J by 7 bases, with 9 bases between them. The CDR3 loop is CAARGNSPLHF. The CDR3 DNA sequence: TGTGCCGCGCGGGGGAATTCACCCCTCCACTTT.

This chain joins TRBV21-1 and TRBJ2-4; TRBD1, the table's D call, was not compared with the DNA. TRBV21-1 is a pseudogene locus. The CDR3 covers 19 residues. This chain's CDR3 is CASSLKAGTGCTGENIQYF. As DNA, the CDR3 is TGTGCCAGCAGCCTTAAAGCCGGGACAGGGTGCACGGGAGAAAACATTCAGTACTTC.

The rearrangement uses TRBV2 and TRBJ2-5; D remains unclear. Germline V gene lookup returns CDR1 SNHLY and CDR2 FYNNEI. There are 13 residues in the CDR3. The ends were cut back, 5 bases at V and 8 bases at J, with 15 bases in the middle. CDR3 loop: CASSPNPELTQYF. The DNA of the CDR3 is TGTGCCAGCAGTCCCAACCCAGAACTAACCCAGTACTTC.

DNA for the CDR3: TGTGCCAGCAGCTTGGTGGGTTCAGGCATAGAGACCCAGTACTTC. Translating it yields CASSLVGSGIETQYF. V and J are TRBV5-4 and TRBJ2-5; D not certain. Germline CDR1 is SGHNT and CDR2 is YYREEE (reference sequence). This CDR3 has 15 residues. V lost 0 bases and J 4 bases, leaving 13 bases between the germline ends.

The V call is TRBV5-4, the J call TRBJ2-5; TRBD2 might be the D (6 bases). Trimming removed 1 base from V and 5 bases from J, with 18 bases in between. This CDR3 contains 16 residues. Germline V gene data show CDR1 as SGHNT and CDR2 as YYREEE (reference sequence). DNA for the CDR3: TGTGCCAGCAGCTTGTCGGGCGGGGCAGGAGAGGAGACCCAGTACTTC. Protein: CASSLSGGAGEETQYF.

The chain joins TRBV28 to TRBJ2-7, with D uncertain. The V end lost 3 bases, the J end lost 3 bases, and 9 bases lay between the germline ends. There are 13 residues in the CDR3. The V gene's germline CDR1 is MDHEN and CDR2 SYDVKM. CDR3 residues: CASSFRQDYEQYF. The CDR3 bases are TGTGCCAGCAGTTTCCGGCAGGACTACGAGCAGTACTTC. Filled out from reference TRBV28 and TRBJ2-7, the complete variable domain reads DVKVTQSSRYLVKRTGEKVFLECVQDMDHENMFWYRQDPGLGLRLIYFSYDVKMKEKGDIPEGYSVSREKKERFSLILESASTNQTSMYLCASSFRQDYEQYFGPGTRLTVT.

The chain recombines TRBV18 with TRBJ2-7; 7 bases are a match to TRBD1. V gave up 4 bases and J gave up 2 bases; unmatched junction bases: 2. CDR3 length: 13 residues. Germline loops: CDR1 KGHSH, CDR2 LQKENI. CDR3 sequence reads: CASSQGQPYEQYF. The DNA for the CDR3 is TGTGCCAGCTCACAGGGACAGCCCTACGAGCAGTACTTC.

The CDR3 loop reads CASRSHTQVGEKLFF. The CDR3 coding sequence is TGTGCCAGCAGGTCGCACACGCAAGTTGGTGAAAAACTGTTTTTT. V and J are TRBV28 and TRBJ1-4; D is unresolved. The CDR3 loop spans 15 amino acids. CDR1 and CDR2 (germline): MDHEN, SYDVKM. Trimming removed 6 bases at V and 7 bases at J, with 18 bases between.

The chain combines TRBV9 with TRBJ2-1; TRBD2 matches at 8 bases. The CDR3 has 17 residues. From germline, CDR1 is SGDLS and CDR2 YYNGEE. V was pared by 0 bases and J by 5 bases, with 10 bases of the junction left unmatched. The CDR3 loop reads CASSVATLGRGDNEQFF. CDR3 DNA sequence: TGTGCCAGCAGCGTAGCTACATTGGGGCGGGGGGACAATGAGCAGTTCTTC. The complete variable domain, with remaining parts taken from reference TRBV9 and TRBJ2-1, reads DSGVTQTPKHLITATGQRVTLRCSPRSGDLSVYWYQQSLDQGLQFLIQYYNGEERAKGNILERFSAQQFPDLHSELNLSSLELGDSALYFCASSVATLGRGDNEQFFGPGTRLTVL.

This clone showed up just once. The V and J genes are TRBV5-1 and TRBJ2-7; weak D call: TRBD1 (5 bases). Trimming pared 2 bases from V and 4 bases from J, leaving 13 bases between. The germline V gene encodes CDR1 SGHRS and CDR2 YFSETQ. This CDR3 region has 14 residues. This chain's CDR3 is CASSLQGQGYEQYF. CDR3 in DNA: TGCGCCAGCAGCTTACAAGGCCAGGGTTACGAGCAGTACTTC.

The rearrangement links TRBV28 to TRBJ2-5, with D possibly being TRBD1 (6 bases). The V and J ends lost 4 bases and 3 bases respectively, with 24 bases between them. The length of the CDR3 is 18 residues. The germline V gene has CDR1 MDHEN and CDR2 SYDVKM. The CDR3 here is CASSSRSPGEKFEETQYF. The CDR3 DNA reads as TGTGCCAGCAGTTCCAGAAGTCCAGGGGAGAAGTTCGAAGAGACCCAGTACTTC.

The J gene is TRBJ2-7, the V gene TRBV10-3, with D unresolved. The CDR3 spans 15 residues. Germline CDR1 and CDR2: ENHRY and SYGVKD. V was clipped by 6 bases and J by 2 bases, with 17 bases between them. The CDR3 nucleotides read TGTGCCATCAGCCCGACACCCGAGAACACCTACGAGCAGTACTTC. Amino acids: CAISPTPENTYEQYF.